These T cell receptor beta chains were read from a single sample in a study of cytomegalovirus exposure and HLA in healthy donors. Assay: immunoSEQ multiplex PCR; the TCRdb copy retains only in-frame clones and omits some. The profile shows more than 85,000 clones, 76% of them singletons. The specimen sequenced was PBMCs. Receptors originate from a woman in her 50s in good health and CMV-seropositive. Both conserved end residues are part of each CDR3. D genes are given only for firm matches. Clone size is stated in some rows and not others, as once, few, many or a class when expanded.

clone_size	v_call	j_call	cdr3_length	d_call	cdr3_aa	cdr3_nt
-	TRBV4-1	TRBJ2-7	20	TRBD2	CASSQEYASGRALGPYEQYF	TGCGCCAGCAGCCAAGAGTACGCTAGCGGGAGGGCCCTAGGGCCCTACGAGCAGTACTTC
-	TRBV11-2	TRBJ1-1	18	-	CASSFRGPRQVLNTEAFF	TGTGCCAGCAGCTTTAGGGGACCTAGACAGGTTTTGAACACTGAAGCTTTCTTT
-	TRBV6-6	TRBJ2-7	14	TRBD1	CASSSQGAAYEQYF	TGTGCCAGCAGTAGTCAGGGGGCCGCCTACGAGCAGTACTTC
-	TRBV5-6	TRBJ1-2	15	-	CASSLGPGGSYGYTF	TGTGCCAGCAGCTTGGGTCCGGGGGGGAGCTATGGCTACACCTTC
once	TRBV2	TRBJ2-7	14	-	CASSERQGPFEQYF	TGTGCCAGCAGTGAAAGGCAGGGCCCCTTCGAGCAGTACTTC
-	TRBV7-3	TRBJ2-1	14	TRBD2	CASSGSGSYNEQFF	TGTGCCAGCAGCGGTAGCGGGAGTTACAATGAGCAGTTCTTC
once	TRBV11-2	TRBJ2-7	15	-	CASSFLVRGSYEQYF	TGTGCCAGCAGCTTTCTGGTTCGAGGCTCCTACGAGCAGTACTTC
-	TRBV9	TRBJ1-5	14	TRBD1	CASSVGQVNQPQHF	TGTGCCAGCAGCGTCGGACAGGTCAATCAGCCCCAGCATTTT
-	TRBV7-9	TRBJ2-7	19	TRBD2	CASSSPLAGEAFKIREQYF	TGTGCCAGCAGCTCCCCACTAGCGGGAGAAGCCTTTAAGATCCGCGAGCAGTACTTC
-	TRBV5-4	TRBJ1-1	14	TRBD1	CASSSYNRGTEAFF	TGTGCCAGCAGCTCCTACAACAGGGGAACTGAAGCTTTCTTT
-	TRBV5-8	TRBJ2-5	13	-	CASSPRDWETQYF	TGTGCCAGCAGCCCGAGGGATTGGGAGACCCAGTACTTC
once	TRBV6-5	TRBJ1-1	13	-	CASSYVLADKAFF	TGTGCCAGCAGTTACGTGTTGGCAGACAAAGCTTTCTTT
once	TRBV19	TRBJ1-2	12	-	CASSPPAGGYTF	TGTGCCAGTAGTCCCCCCGCCGGTGGCTACACCTTC
-	TRBV18	TRBJ2-7	18	TRBD2	CASSPGTRGIRDIYEQYF	TGTGCCAGCTCACCAGGGACTAGAGGGATCCGAGACATATACGAGCAGTACTTC
-	TRBV7-3	TRBJ2-7	15	TRBD1	CASSSGTGRTYEQYF	TGTGCCAGCAGCTCGGGGACAGGGCGAACCTACGAGCAGTACTTC
-	TRBV11-2	TRBJ2-2	17	TRBD2	CASSGIRTSGYNGELFF	TGTGCCAGCAGCGGCATAAGGACTAGCGGATACAACGGGGAGCTGTTTTTT
few	TRBV7-2	TRBJ2-3	13	-	CASSSPSTDTQYF	TGTGCCAGCAGCTCCCCTAGCACAGATACGCAGTATTTT
once	TRBV30	TRBJ1-5	13	-	CAWSLQAQGPQHF	TGTGCCTGGAGTTTACAGGCTCAGGGGCCCCAGCATTTT
-	TRBV7-3	TRBJ2-7	16	-	CASSLFGSRVPQEQYF	TGTGCCAGCAGCTTATTCGGATCCAGGGTCCCACAAGAGCAGTACTTC
-	TRBV10-3	TRBJ2-3	12	-	CAISAIRGTQYF	TGTGCCATCAGTGCAATTCGGGGTACGCAGTATTTT
-	TRBV13	TRBJ1-4	16	TRBD1	CASSPPRAGGTEKLFF	TGTGCCAGCAGCCCACCCCGGGCAGGGGGGACTGAAAAACTGTTTTTT
-	TRBV13	TRBJ2-1	16	TRBD1	CASSPSDRGRDNEQFF	TGTGCCAGCAGCCCTTCGGACAGGGGAAGAGACAATGAGCAGTTCTTC
-	TRBV6-1	TRBJ1-5	15	TRBD1	CASSSGQGGNQPQHF	TGTGCCAGCAGTTCGGGACAGGGTGGCAATCAGCCCCAGCATTTT
-	TRBV2	TRBJ2-1	14	TRBD1	CASTDPTGYNEQFF	TGTGCCAGCACCGACCCGACAGGGTACAATGAGCAGTTCTTC